Below are 21 T cell receptor beta chains sequenced from a single sample in a study of CD4 T cells in relation to SARS-CoV-2 and coronaviruses. These TCRs' antigens remain unknown. The unexposed donors gave CD4+ T cells in about 2010-2018, prior to COVID-19. The cells were cultured for approximately 10 days before CD4+ T cells were isolated. The data were produced by immunoSEQ multiplex PCR, yet TCRdb's version contains in-frame clones alone and is incomplete. Among more than 20,000 clones listed, roughly 76% were seen once. Specimen: CD4+ T cells from PBMCs, cultured in vitro. Receptors were obtained from a human donor in good health.

A few counts support this clone. The rearrangement uses TRBV18 and TRBJ2-3; D is perhaps TRBD1 (5 bases). There are 14 residues in the CDR3. The V gene's germline CDR1 is KGHSH and CDR2 LQKENI. V lost 3 bases to trimming and J lost 1 base, with 8 bases between them. CDR3 in amino acids: CASSPSTGTDTQYF. CDR3 nucleotide sequence: TGTGCCAGCTCACCGTCGACAGGCACAGATACGCAGTATTTT.

The genes are TRBV19 and TRBJ2-3; TRBD1 might be the D (6 bases). Germline CDR1 and CDR2: LNHDA and SQIVND (reference sequence). Trimming shortened V by 3 bases and J by 0 bases, and 7 bases separated the two germline ends. The CDR3 consists of 14 residues. CDR3 amino acids: CASSIGTSTDTQYF. The CDR3 DNA sequence: TGTGCCAGTAGTATTGGGACAAGCACAGATACGCAGTATTTT.

This chain links TRBV9 with TRBJ2-1; TRBD2 aligns across 14 bases. Germline V gene lookup returns CDR1 SGDLS and CDR2 YYNGEE. The CDR3 has 15 residues. Trimming removed 8 bases from V and 8 bases from J; junction bases left unmatched: 9. In nucleotides, the CDR3 is TGTGCCAGTACCCCTGGGACTAGCGGGAGCTATGAGCAGTTCTTC. Translation: CASTPGTSGSYEQFF.

The gene calls are TRBV6-5 and TRBJ2-3, with 7 positions matching TRBD1. In germline, CDR1 is MNHEY, CDR2 SVGAGI. This CDR3 region has 15 residues. Losses at the gene ends were 4 bases for V and 0 bases for J; bases not matched to a gene: 4. The CDR3: CASSSGTASTDTQYF. The CDR3 region has the DNA TGTGCCAGCAGTTCCGGGACAGCTAGCACAGATACGCAGTATTTT.

V usage is TRBV4-3 and J usage is TRBJ1-5; D gene uncertain. V was trimmed by 0 bases and J by 1 base, leaving 1 base between them. The CDR3 is 13 amino acids. Germline V gene sequence: CDR1 LGHNA, CDR2 YSLEER. DNA of the CDR3: TGCGCCAGCAGCCAAGACAGCAATCAGCCCCAGCATTTT. It translates to CASSQDSNQPQHF.

The V and J genes are TRBV2 and TRBJ2-3; 8 bases line up with TRBD2. J gave up 13 bases and V 0 bases, and 12 bases lay outside the gene matches. The CDR3 covers 15 residues. Germline V gene data show CDR1 as SNHLY and CDR2 as FYNNEI. CDR3 loop: CASSEAGTRGEREYF. As DNA, the CDR3 is TGTGCCAGCAGTGAAGCGGGGACTAGGGGGGAGAGGGAGTATTTT.

The J gene is TRBJ2-5, the V gene TRBV5-6; 10 positions agree with TRBD2. Germline V gene data show CDR1 as SGHDT and CDR2 as YYEEEE. V lost 1 base to trimming and J lost 5 bases; unmatched junction nucleotides: 8. CDR3 length equals 16 residues. The CDR3 reads CASSLYLAGVGETQYF. The CDR3 DNA is TGTGCCAGCAGCTTGTATCTAGCGGGAGTTGGGGAGACCCAGTACTTC. Combining the CDR3 with reference TRBV5-6 and TRBJ2-5 gives the whole variable domain DAGVTQSPTHLIKTRGQQVTLRCSPKSGHDTVSWYQQALGQGPQFIFQYYEEEERQRGNFPDRFSGHQFPNYSSELNVNALLLGDSALYLCASSLYLAGVGETQYFGPGTRLLVL.

V gene TRBV12-5 combines with J gene TRBJ1-2, with no clear D. This CDR3 is 18 amino acids long. V lost 2 bases and J 5 bases, leaving 24 bases between the germline ends. Germline assignment: CDR1 LGHNT and CDR2 FRNRAP. CDR3 sequence reads: CASGLPFLPSGPNYGYTF. As DNA, the CDR3 is TGTGCTAGTGGTTTGCCCTTCTTACCCTCCGGACCGAATTATGGCTACACCTTC.

The gene calls are TRBV6-2 or TRBV6-3 and TRBJ2-5; 8 bases fit TRBD2. The CDR3 has 16 residues. Germline V gene sequence: CDR1 MNHEY, CDR2 SVGEGT. The junction had 10 bases not matched to a gene; V was cut back by 6 bases and J by 1 base. The CDR3 loop reads CASSLRAGATQETQYF. CDR3 nucleotide sequence: TGTGCCAGCAGCTTACGAGCGGGGGCTACCCAAGAGACCCAGTACTTC.

The rearrangement uses TRBV11-2 and TRBJ2-7; D is possibly TRBD1 (8 bases). This CDR3 spans 15 amino acids. V was pared by 3 bases and J by 3 bases, with 15 bases between. The germline V gene has CDR1 SGHAT and CDR2 FQNNGV. CDR3 nucleotides: TGTGCCAGCAGCTTGCTGGGGGGGACAGGCTACGAGCAGTACTTC. Protein product: CASSLLGGTGYEQYF. Combining the CDR3 with reference TRBV11-2 and TRBJ2-7 gives the whole variable domain EAGVAQSPRYKIIEKRQSVAFWCNPISGHATLYWYQQILGQGPKLLIQFQNNGVVDDSQLPKDRFSAERLKGVDSTLKIQPAKLEDSAVYLCASSLLGGTGYEQYFGPGTRLTVT.

The chain is built from TRBV9 and TRBJ1-1; D gene unclear. Trimming removed 1 base at V and 0 bases at J, with 7 bases between. Germline CDR1 is SGDLS and CDR2 is YYNGEE. The CDR3 is made up of 14 amino acids. CDR3 nucleotide sequence: TGTGCCAGCAGCGTACACCTTATGAACACTGAAGCTTTCTTT. Amino acids: CASSVHLMNTEAFF.

The J gene is TRBJ2-1, the V gene TRBV19, with 10 bases that match TRBD1. The V gene's germline CDR1 is LNHDA and CDR2 SQIVND (reference sequence). The junction had 3 bases not matched to a gene; V was cut back by 5 bases and J by 2 bases. CDR3 length equals 15 residues. In nucleotides, the CDR3 is TGTGCCAGTAGTCAAGGGACAGGGGCCTACAATGAGCAGTTCTTC. It is translated as CASSQGTGAYNEQFF.

The rearrangement links TRBV5-5 to TRBJ2-7; D is unresolved. This CDR3 spans 13 amino acids. Germline loops: CDR1 SGHKS, CDR2 YYEKEE (reference sequence). V lost 4 bases and J 8 bases, leaving 16 bases between the germline ends. CDR3 bases: TGTGCCAGCAGCCCGGCCCCAGACCTGCAGCAGTACTTC. This translates into CASSPAPDLQQYF.

This chain links TRBV29-1 with TRBJ1-5; a weak D match, TRBD1 (6 bases). The ends were cut back, 4 bases at V and 6 bases at J, with 16 bases in the middle. CDR1 and CDR2 (germline): SQVTM, ANQGSEA. The CDR3 contains 14 residues. The CDR3 nucleotides read TGCAGCGTTGTGGGCAGGGGTATGGTTCAGCCCCAGCATTTT. Translation gives CSVVGRGMVQPQHF.

The V and J genes are TRBV7-2 and TRBJ2-1; TRBD2 aligns across 8 bases. The trim removed 5 bases at V and 8 bases at J, leaving 11 bases unmatched. Germline V gene sequence: CDR1 SGHTA, CDR2 FQGNSA. The CDR3 is made up of 15 amino acids. CDR3 sequence (DNA): TGTGCCAGCAGCCAGCGGGGGCCCTCGGGGGATGAGCAGTTCTTC. It codes for CASSQRGPSGDEQFF.

The rearrangement joins TRBV7-7 to TRBJ2-3; possibly TRBD1 for D (5 bases). The CDR3 is 15 amino acids. Trimming shortened V by 4 bases and J by 1 base, and 12 bases separated the two germline ends. CDR1 SSHAT and CDR2 FNYEAQ come from the germline V gene (reference sequence). CDR3 sequence (DNA): TGTGCCAGCAGCTCGGTAGGGGAAGGCACAGATACGCAGTATTTT. It yields the protein CASSSVGEGTDTQYF.

The J gene is TRBJ2-3, the V gene TRBV5-1; 7 bases agree with TRBD1. J lost 0 bases, V lost 0 bases, and 4 bases had no gene match. Germline-derived CDR1 and CDR2 are SGHRS and YFSETQ. The CDR3 covers 16 residues. The CDR3 is CASSLEGTDSTDTQYF. The CDR3 nucleotides are TGCGCCAGCAGCTTGGAGGGGACAGATAGCACAGATACGCAGTATTTT. The whole variable domain, filled in from reference TRBV5-1 and TRBJ2-3, reads KAGVTQTPRYLIKTRGQQVTLSCSPISGHRSVSWYQQTPGQGLQFLFEYFSETQRNKGNFPGRFSGRQFSNSRSEMNVSTLELGDSALYLCASSLEGTDSTDTQYFGPGTRLTVL.

The genes are TRBV11-2 and TRBJ2-7, with D possibly called TRBD1 or TRBD2 (5 bases each). The CDR3 is 14 amino acids. V was cut by 1 base and J by 8 bases, with 15 bases left in between. Germline CDR1 is SGHAT and CDR2 is FQNNGV. The CDR3, as DNA: TGTGCCAGCAGCTTAGTAGGCAGTTTGGGACAGCAGTACTTC. Its translation: CASSLVGSLGQQYF.

This chain connects TRBV7-8 to TRBJ1-1, with D possibly matching TRBD1 (5 bases). The V end was cut by 2 bases, the J end by 4 bases, with 17 bases between. The CDR3 consists of 16 residues. Germline V gene lookup returns CDR1 SGHVS and CDR2 FQNEAQ. The CDR3 region is CASSLREVGQGTEAFF. The CDR3 nucleotides are TGTGCCAGCAGCTTAAGGGAGGTTGGCCAGGGCACTGAAGCTTTCTTT.

This sequence joins TRBV7-8 and TRBJ1-2; 7 nucleotides line up with TRBD1. Per germline, CDR1 SGHVS and CDR2 FQNEAQ. V lost 0 bases, J lost 2 bases, and 6 bases stayed unmatched. This CDR3 spans 16 amino acids. The CDR3 protein is CASSLATGEVNYGYTF. The CDR3 DNA is TGTGCCAGCAGCTTAGCAACAGGGGAGGTGAACTATGGCTACACCTTC.

The rearrangement uses TRBV30 and TRBJ1-1, with D uncertain. CDR1 and CDR2 from the germline V gene are GTSNPN and SVGIG (reference sequence). The CDR3 is 14 residues long. V lost 2 bases and J lost 1, with 11 bases in between. CDR3 bases: TGTGCCTGGAGTCCAACTTTGGGGAACACTGAAGCTTTCTTT. It is translated as CAWSPTLGNTEAFF.